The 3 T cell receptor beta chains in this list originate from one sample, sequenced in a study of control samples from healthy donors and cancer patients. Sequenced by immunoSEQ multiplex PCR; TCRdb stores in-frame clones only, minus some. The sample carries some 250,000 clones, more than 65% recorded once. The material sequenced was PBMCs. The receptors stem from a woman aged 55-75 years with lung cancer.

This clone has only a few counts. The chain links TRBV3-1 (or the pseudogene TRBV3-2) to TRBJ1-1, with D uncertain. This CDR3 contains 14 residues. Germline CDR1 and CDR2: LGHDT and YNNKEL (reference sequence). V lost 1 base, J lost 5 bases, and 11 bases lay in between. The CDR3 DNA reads TGTGCCAGCAGCCAAGTCGTGTCAGAGACTGAAGCTTTCTTT. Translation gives CASSQVVSETEAFF.

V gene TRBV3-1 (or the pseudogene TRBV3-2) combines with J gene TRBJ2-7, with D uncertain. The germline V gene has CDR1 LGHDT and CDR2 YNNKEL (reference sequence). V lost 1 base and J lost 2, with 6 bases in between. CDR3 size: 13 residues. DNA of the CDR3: TGTGCCAGCAGCCAAGGTCGCACCTACGAGCAGTACTTC. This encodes CASSQGRTYEQYF.

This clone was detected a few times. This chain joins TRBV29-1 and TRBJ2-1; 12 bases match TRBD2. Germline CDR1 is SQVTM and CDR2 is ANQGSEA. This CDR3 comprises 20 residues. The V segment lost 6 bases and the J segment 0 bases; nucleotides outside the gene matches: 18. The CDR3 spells CSVALAGTSGLKSSYNEQFF. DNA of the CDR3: TGCAGCGTCGCCTTAGCCGGGACTAGCGGGTTAAAAAGCTCCTACAATGAGCAGTTCTTC.